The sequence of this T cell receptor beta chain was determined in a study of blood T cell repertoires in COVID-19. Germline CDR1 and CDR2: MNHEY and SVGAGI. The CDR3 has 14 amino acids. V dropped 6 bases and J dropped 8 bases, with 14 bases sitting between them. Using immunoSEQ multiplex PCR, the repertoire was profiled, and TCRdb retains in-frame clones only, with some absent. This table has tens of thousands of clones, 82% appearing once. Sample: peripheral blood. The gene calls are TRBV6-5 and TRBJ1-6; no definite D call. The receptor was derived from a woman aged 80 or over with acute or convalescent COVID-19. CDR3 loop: CASRVSGRDSPLHF. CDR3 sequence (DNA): TGTGCCAGCAGAGTTTCGGGTCGGGATTCACCCCTCCACTTT.